The 6 T cell receptor beta chains below all came from one sample that was sequenced in a study of blood T cell repertoires in COVID-19. The repertoire was sequenced with immunoSEQ multiplex PCR; TCRdb's copy has only in-frame clones and lacks some. The repertoire holds a few hundred thousand clones, with about 89% as singletons. The sequenced material came from peripheral blood. The receptors here all came from a woman aged 40 to 55 who had recovered from COVID-19.

This sequence joins TRBV27 and TRBJ2-5, with D perhaps matching TRBD2 (6 bases). CDR1 MNHEY and CDR2 SMNVEV come from the germline V gene (reference sequence). The V end was cut by 5 bases, the J end by 4 bases, with 14 bases between. CDR3 size: 14 residues. CDR3: CASSRAGKVETQYF. The CDR3 DNA is TGTGCCAGCAGTAGGGCGGGAAAGGTAGAGACCCAGTACTTC.

This rearrangement joins TRBV5-1 to TRBJ2-1, with 14 nucleotides matching TRBD2. This CDR3 has 16 amino acids. CDR1 is SGHRS and CDR2 is YFSETQ in the germline V gene. With 0 bases clipped from V and 8 bases from J, the junction kept 4 bases outside the gene matches. Written as DNA, the CDR3 is TGCGCCAGCAGCTTGGCCCCGGGACTAGCGGGAGATGAGCAGTTCTTC. Residues: CASSLAPGLAGDEQFF.

The rearrangement joins TRBV24-1 to TRBJ2-3, with 7 bases matching TRBD2. The CDR3 length is 14 residues. The germline CDR1 and CDR2 sequences are KGHDR and SFDVKD. Trimming at V came to 4 bases and at J to 4 bases, leaving 4 bases not matched to a gene. CDR3 residues: CATSDRGSSDTQYF. The CDR3 DNA reads as TGTGCCACCAGTGACCGCGGGAGTTCAGATACGCAGTATTTT.

This chain connects TRBV10-3 to TRBJ1-1; no reliable D call. The CDR3 has 11 residues. The V and J ends lost 8 bases and 1 base respectively, with 5 bases between them. Germline V lookup: CDR1 ENHRY, CDR2 SYGVKD. This CDR3 is CAIAENTEAFF. The CDR3, as DNA: TGTGCCATCGCGGAGAACACTGAAGCTTTCTTT.

The chain recombines TRBV6-5 with TRBJ2-1; TRBD2 matches at 11 bases. Germline CDR1 MNHEY, CDR2 SVGAGI. The CDR3 runs 15 residues. The J segment lost 2 bases and the V segment lost 6 bases, leaving 3 bases of the junction unmatched. CDR3 bases: TGTGCCAGCAGCGGACTAGCGGGCCCCTACAATGAGCAGTTCTTC. Its translation is CASSGLAGPYNEQFF.

V is TRBV27 and J is TRBJ2-5; D might be TRBD1 (6 bases). Germline lookup yields CDR1 MNHEY and CDR2 SMNVEV (reference sequence). This CDR3 spans 14 amino acids. Trimming cost V 6 bases and J 2 bases, with 13 bases left between them. This CDR3 reads CASRPTGGQETQYF. The CDR3 region has the DNA TGTGCCAGCAGACCGACAGGTGGACAAGAGACCCAGTACTTC.